Listed here are 20 T cell receptor beta chains from one sample, sequenced in a study of cytomegalovirus exposure and HLA in healthy donors. Primers included in the PCR were 60 Vbeta and 13 Jbeta primers. Some clones are missing from TCRdb's copy, which holds only in-frame ones; the method was immunoSEQ multiplex PCR. This table holds more than 150,000 clones, approximately 71% found once. Source material: PBMCs. The receptors were gathered from a woman in her thirties or forties in good health and CMV-seropositive.

The chain joins TRBV7-2 to TRBJ2-7; possibly TRBD2 for D (5 bases). The ends were cut back, 1 base at V and 7 bases at J, with 14 bases in the middle. This CDR3 region has 14 residues. CDR1 and CDR2 from the germline V gene are SGHTA and FQGNSA. The CDR3 loop is CASSLVRGGSEQYF. For the CDR3, the DNA is TGTGCCAGCAGCTTAGTTCGAGGAGGTTCGGAGCAGTACTTC.

The rearrangement links TRBV2 to TRBJ2-3, with 7 positions matching TRBD1. Germline loops: CDR1 SNHLY, CDR2 FYNNEI. The CDR3 has 16 amino acids. V was pared by 4 bases and J by 0 bases, with 7 bases of the junction left unmatched. The chain's CDR3 is CASSVLGGSSTDTQYF. CDR3 DNA: TGTGCCAGCAGTGTGCTAGGGGGCAGTAGCACAGATACGCAGTATTTT.

The rearrangement links TRBV5-8 to TRBJ2-7; 9 bases agree with TRBD1. CDR3 length: 14 amino acids. The germline CDR1 and CDR2 sequences are SGHTS and YDEGEE. After removal of 2 bases from V and 5 bases from J, the junction contained 5 bases not matched to a gene. CDR3: CASSLGQGRDEQYF. CDR3 DNA sequence: TGTGCCAGCAGCTTAGGACAGGGGCGTGACGAGCAGTACTTC. Full variable domain (remainder filled in from reference TRBV5-8 and TRBJ2-7): EAGVTQSPTHLIKTRGQQATLRCSPISGHTSVYWYQQALGLGLQFLLWYDEGEERNRGNFPPRFSGRQFPNYSSELNVNALELEDSALYLCASSLGQGRDEQYFGPGTRLTVT.

This chain joins TRBV7-8 and TRBJ2-5; D is possibly TRBD1 (5 bases). V lost 4 bases and J 2 bases, leaving 20 bases between the germline ends. The CDR3 sequence is 17 residues long. From germline, CDR1 is SGHVS and CDR2 FQNEAQ. The CDR3 DNA reads as TGTGCCAGCAGCTCGACAACCTACAGACAGACGCAAGAGACCCAGTACTTC. Its protein product is CASSSTTYRQTQETQYF.

CDR3 sequence (DNA): TGTGCCAGCAGCTCAATGCGGGGGGGAGCCAAAAACATTCAGTACTTC. Amino acids: CASSSMRGGAKNIQYF. This chain joins TRBV7-2 and TRBJ2-4; the match to TRBD2 covers 9 bases. This CDR3 spans 16 amino acids. The V and J ends lost 4 bases and 0 bases, in that order; junction bases with no gene match: 4. Germline CDR1 SGHTA, CDR2 FQGNSA.

The V call is TRBV18, the J call TRBJ2-3; 9 nucleotides agree with TRBD2. The length of the CDR3 is 15 residues. The ends lost 4 bases at V and 1 base at J; junction bases unmatched: 3. Germline assignment: CDR1 KGHSH and CDR2 LQKENI. For the CDR3, the DNA is TGTGCCAGCTCACTTAGCGGGGGTGGCACAGATACGCAGTATTTT. Translated: CASSLSGGGTDTQYF.

The chain links TRBV19 to TRBJ1-4; tentatively, D is TRBD1 (5 bases). This CDR3 is built from 15 residues. Germline lookup yields CDR1 LNHDA and CDR2 SQIVND (reference sequence). Trimming took 5 bases from V and 0 from J, leaving 10 bases between them. The CDR3: CASSVTGATNEKLFF. DNA for the CDR3: TGTGCCAGTAGTGTGACGGGGGCAACTAATGAAAAACTGTTTTTT.

This clone was counted a single time. The genes are TRBV11-2 and TRBJ1-6; weak D call: TRBD1 (6 bases). The CDR3 extends over 13 amino acids. The germline V and J ends were trimmed by 5 bases and 11 bases, with 13 bases remaining between them. Germline V gene sequence: CDR1 SGHAT, CDR2 FQNNGV. The CDR3 DNA follows: TGTGCCAGCAGCCCCCAGGGGCGAACACCCCTCCACTTT. It codes for CASSPQGRTPLHF. Together with reference TRBV11-2 and TRBJ1-6, the CDR3 gives the full variable domain: EAGVAQSPRYKIIEKRQSVAFWCNPISGHATLYWYQQILGQGPKLLIQFQNNGVVDDSQLPKDRFSAERLKGVDSTLKIQPAKLEDSAVYLCASSPQGRTPLHFGNGTRLTVT.

The genes are TRBV28 and TRBJ2-2, with D possibly being TRBD1 (6 bases). V gave up 5 bases and J gave up 2 bases, with 21 bases separating them. Germline V gene sequence: CDR1 MDHEN, CDR2 SYDVKM. The CDR3 extends over 18 amino acids. Here the CDR3 DNA reads TGTGCCAGCAGTAGAGGGGCGGCGTGGGACACAAACACCGGGGAGCTGTTTTTT. This encodes CASSRGAAWDTNTGELFF.

J is TRBJ2-3 and V is TRBV4-3, with 11 bases lining up with TRBD2. The germline gives CDR1 LGHNA, CDR2 YSLEER. The CDR3 runs 20 residues. V was clipped by 0 bases and J by 4 bases; unmatched bases: 15. In DNA form, the CDR3 reads TGCGCCAGCAGCCAAGACCAAAAGAGGATCACTAGCGGGAGACCAGATACGCAGTATTTT. The encoded protein is CASSQDQKRITSGRPDTQYF.

The chain uses TRBV28 and TRBJ2-7; 8 nucleotides line up with TRBD1. The ends lost 4 bases at V and 0 bases at J; junction bases unmatched: 5. CDR1 MDHEN and CDR2 SYDVKM come from the germline V gene. This CDR3 contains 15 residues. This chain's CDR3 is CASSSRGPNSYEQYF. CDR3 sequence (DNA): TGTGCCAGCAGTTCCAGGGGGCCTAACTCCTACGAGCAGTACTTC.

V is TRBV6-5 and J is TRBJ1-2; TRBD1 agrees at 8 bases. The V gene's germline CDR1 is MNHEY and CDR2 SVGAGI. This CDR3 spans 13 amino acids. Germline trimming cut 5 bases from V and 4 bases from J; bases unmatched to any gene: 3. The CDR3 region has the DNA TGTGCCAGCAGTCGGACAGGGTTCTATGGCTACACCTTC. This gives the protein CASSRTGFYGYTF.

J is TRBJ1-1 and V is TRBV27; D uncertain. Germline V lookup: CDR1 MNHEY, CDR2 SMNVEV (reference sequence). The V and J ends lost 0 bases and 5 bases respectively, with 7 bases between them. CDR3 length: 13 amino acids. The CDR3 spells CASSLSRDTEAFF. CDR3 nucleotides: TGTGCCAGCAGTTTATCGCGCGATACTGAAGCTTTCTTT.

The CDR3 loop reads CASSLMRERTYEQYF. The CDR3 coding sequence is TGTGCCAGCAGTTTAATGCGGGAGCGGACCTACGAGCAGTACTTC. This chain connects TRBV27 to TRBJ2-7, with 7 bases lining up with TRBD2. V dropped 2 bases and J dropped 2; count of bases not matched to a gene: 6. The CDR3 extends over 15 amino acids. In germline, CDR1 is MNHEY, CDR2 SMNVEV (reference sequence).

This chain connects TRBV19 to TRBJ2-5; 12 bases map to TRBD2. The germline gives CDR1 LNHDA, CDR2 SQIVND (reference sequence). Unmatched junction bases numbered 9, after V lost 5 bases and J lost 5 bases. The CDR3 spans 16 residues. The CDR3 coding sequence is TGTGCCAGTAGTGCCGTGACTAGCGGGAGATGGGAGACCCAGTACTTC. Its protein is CASSAVTSGRWETQYF.

The rearrangement uses TRBV18 and TRBJ2-2; tentative D call: TRBD2 (6 bases). Trimming removed 3 bases at V and 6 bases at J, with 14 bases between. CDR3 size: 15 residues. The germline gives CDR1 KGHSH, CDR2 LQKENI. DNA of the CDR3: TGTGCCAGCTCACCCCGCCGAACTAGCTCCGGGGAGCTGTTTTTT. Its translation is CASSPRRTSSGELFF.

A few counts support this clone. J is TRBJ2-5 and V is TRBV14; a possible D gene is TRBD1 (6 bases). CDR1 is SGHDN and CDR2 is FVKESK in the germline V gene. The CDR3 has 16 residues. Trimming removed 4 bases at V and 1 base at J, with 16 bases between. The CDR3 reads CASSRLTTGFQETQYF. The CDR3 DNA sequence: TGTGCCAGCAGCCGCCTAACAACAGGGTTCCAAGAGACCCAGTACTTC. The whole variable domain, remainder taken from reference TRBV14 and TRBJ2-5, is EAGVTQFPSHSVIEKGQTVTLRCDPISGHDNLYWYRRVMGKEIKFLLHFVKESKQDESGMPNNRFLAERTGGTYSTLKVQPAELEDSGVYFCASSRLTTGFQETQYFGPGTRLLVL.

The chain combines TRBV15 with TRBJ1-2; possibly TRBD1 for D (5 bases). V was pared by 3 bases and J by 5 bases, with 19 bases between. This CDR3 has 16 residues. Germline assignment: CDR1 LNHNV and CDR2 YYDKDF (reference sequence). DNA for the CDR3: TGTGCCACCAGCAGCGCACCTTTCCGGGGGGGGTATGGCTACACCTTC. It codes for CATSSAPFRGGYGYTF.

This chain links TRBV30 with TRBJ2-1; 13 nucleotides align to TRBD2. The J segment lost 5 bases and the V segment lost 0 bases, leaving 4 bases of the junction unmatched. This CDR3 spans 16 amino acids. In germline, CDR1 is GTSNPN, CDR2 SVGIG (reference sequence). Here the CDR3 reads CAWSVVGTSGNNEQFF. DNA for the CDR3: TGTGCCTGGAGTGTAGTCGGGACTAGCGGGAACAATGAGCAGTTCTTC.

The rearrangement uses TRBV6-4 and TRBJ2-1, with a tentative D call TRBD2 (6 bases). V was clipped by 4 bases and J by 9 bases, with 13 bases between them. The CDR3 totals 13 residues. Looked up from germline, CDR1 is MRHNA and CDR2 is SNTAGT. The DNA of the CDR3 is TGTGCCAGCAGTGCCTTGGGGGGAGGTGAGCAGTTCTTC. Its translation is CASSALGGGEQFF.